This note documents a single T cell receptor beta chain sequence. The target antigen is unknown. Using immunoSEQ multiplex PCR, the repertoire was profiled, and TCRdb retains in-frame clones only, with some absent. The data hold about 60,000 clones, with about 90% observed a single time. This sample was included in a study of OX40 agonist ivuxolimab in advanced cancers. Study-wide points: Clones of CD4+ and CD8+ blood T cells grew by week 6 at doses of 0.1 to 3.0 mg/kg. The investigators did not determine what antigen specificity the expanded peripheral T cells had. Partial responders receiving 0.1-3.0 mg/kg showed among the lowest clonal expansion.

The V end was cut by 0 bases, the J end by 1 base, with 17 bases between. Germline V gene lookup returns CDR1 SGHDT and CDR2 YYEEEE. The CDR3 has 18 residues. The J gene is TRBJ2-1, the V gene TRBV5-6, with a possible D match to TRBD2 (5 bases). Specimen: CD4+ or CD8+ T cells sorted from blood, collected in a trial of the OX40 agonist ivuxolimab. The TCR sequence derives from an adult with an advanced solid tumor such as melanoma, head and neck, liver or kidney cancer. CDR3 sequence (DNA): TGTGCCAGCAGCTTGGCCGATTATGGGAGATTTTCCTACAATGAGCAGTTCTTC. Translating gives CASSLADYGRFSYNEQFF.